A selection of T cell receptor beta chains follows, all from one sample in a study of T cell responses to AZD1222 COVID-19 vaccine. The method was immunoSEQ multiplex PCR; TCRdb's version includes in-frame clones alone and lacks a portion of them. The sample lists roughly 100,000 clones, 80% to 95% seen once, with roughly 8% in the top ten. This sample comprised peripheral blood, obtained 28 days after the second AZD1222 dose. All receptors come from an adult who received the AZD1222 COVID-19 vaccine. The CDR3 runs from the conserved cysteine through the conserved F or W. D genes are given only for firm matches. For some rows the clone size is stated as once, few or many, or as a class when expanded; others skip it.

CDR3nt: TGTGCCAGCTCGCCGACTAGCTTCTCCTACAATGAGCAGTTCTTC
CDR3aa: CASSPTSFSYNEQFF
abundance: NA
v_gene: TRBV27
d_gene: TRBD2
j_gene: TRBJ2-1

CDR3nt: TGTGCCAGCAGTTACCCTAATGAAAAACTGTTTTTT
CDR3aa: CASSYPNEKLFF
abundance: NA
v_gene: TRBV6-2/TRBV6-3
d_gene: NA
j_gene: TRBJ1-4

CDR3nt: TGTGCCAGCAGCCTTATCGTGAACACTGAAGCTTTCTTT
CDR3aa: CASSLIVNTEAFF
abundance: NA
v_gene: TRBV12-3/TRBV12-4
d_gene: NA
j_gene: TRBJ1-1

CDR3nt: TGCGCCAGCAGCTTCGCCGGGACAGCGACCGGGGAGCTGTTTTTT
CDR3aa: CASSFAGTATGELFF
abundance: NA
v_gene: TRBV5-1
d_gene: TRBD1
j_gene: TRBJ2-2

CDR3nt: TGTGCCAGCAGCCCTCATCGGGCTGACACTGAAGCTTTCTTT
CDR3aa: CASSPHRADTEAFF
abundance: NA
v_gene: TRBV7-2
d_gene: NA
j_gene: TRBJ1-1

CDR3nt: TGTGCCAGCACCCTTACAGGGATCAGGAACGAGCAGTACTTC
CDR3aa: CASTLTGIRNEQYF
abundance: NA
v_gene: TRBV5-6
d_gene: NA
j_gene: TRBJ2-7

CDR3nt: TGTGCCAGCAGCTTAACTAGCGGGGGGGCCATGCATGAGCAGTTCTTC
CDR3aa: CASSLTSGGAMHEQFF
abundance: NA
v_gene: TRBV7-3
d_gene: TRBD2
j_gene: TRBJ2-1

CDR3nt: TGTGCCATCAGATCGGGTGGAGAGGGACTCGAAAAACTGTTTTTT
CDR3aa: CAIRSGGEGLEKLFF
abundance: NA
v_gene: TRBV10-3
d_gene: NA
j_gene: TRBJ1-4

CDR3nt: TGTGCCTGGAACAAGGGGAAGAATCAGCCCCAGCATTTT
CDR3aa: CAWNKGKNQPQHF
abundance: NA
v_gene: TRBV30
d_gene: NA
j_gene: TRBJ1-5

CDR3nt: TGTGCCAGTAGTATAGACGAGGGACAGGGGGTATGGCAGCCCCAGCATTTT
CDR3aa: CASSIDEGQGVWQPQHF
abundance: NA
v_gene: TRBV19
d_gene: TRBD1
j_gene: TRBJ1-5

CDR3nt: TGTGCCAGCAGTGTGCACAGAACTAATGAAAAACTGTTTTTT
CDR3aa: CASSVHRTNEKLFF
abundance: NA
v_gene: TRBV2
d_gene: NA
j_gene: TRBJ1-4

CDR3nt: TGTGCCACCAGTGAAAACAGGGGCATCTATGGCTACACCTTC
CDR3aa: CATSENRGIYGYTF
abundance: NA
v_gene: TRBV24-1
d_gene: TRBD1
j_gene: TRBJ1-2

CDR3nt: TGTGCCAGTACTAGCATCAGCTCCGAAGGAGAGACCCAGTACTTC
CDR3aa: CASTSISSEGETQYF
abundance: NA
v_gene: TRBV19
d_gene: NA
j_gene: TRBJ2-5

CDR3nt: TGTGCCAGCAGCATAGGGGAAAGTAATTCACCCCTCCACTTT
CDR3aa: CASSIGESNSPLHF
abundance: NA
v_gene: TRBV7-2
d_gene: NA
j_gene: TRBJ1-6

CDR3nt: TGTGCCAGCAGTCCCCAATTACAACTTAACTATGGCTACACCTTC
CDR3aa: CASSPQLQLNYGYTF
abundance: NA
v_gene: TRBV27
d_gene: NA
j_gene: TRBJ1-2

CDR3nt: TGTGCCGGTAGGGGGCAGAACACTGAAGCTTTCTTT
CDR3aa: CAGRGQNTEAFF
abundance: NA
v_gene: TRBV2
d_gene: TRBD1
j_gene: TRBJ1-1

CDR3nt: TGTGCCAGCAGTTTAGTACCCTCGGGGGAGCAGTACTTC
CDR3aa: CASSLVPSGEQYF
abundance: NA
v_gene: TRBV12-3/TRBV12-4
d_gene: NA
j_gene: TRBJ2-7

CDR3nt: TGTGCCAGCAGCGTAGATCAGGCCCGGGGCGAGCAGTACTTC
CDR3aa: CASSVDQARGEQYF
abundance: NA
v_gene: TRBV9
d_gene: NA
j_gene: TRBJ2-7

CDR3nt: TGTGCCAGCAGTTACGTAGGCACTGAAGCTTTCTTT
CDR3aa: CASSYVGTEAFF
abundance: few
v_gene: TRBV12-3/TRBV12-4
d_gene: NA
j_gene: TRBJ1-1

CDR3nt: TGTGCCAGCAGTTATGACATGAGCAATCAGCCCCAGCATTTT
CDR3aa: CASSYDMSNQPQHF
abundance: NA
v_gene: TRBV6-5
d_gene: NA
j_gene: TRBJ1-5

CDR3nt: TGTGCCATCAGTGAAAGGGATGAGCAGTTCTTC
CDR3aa: CAISERDEQFF
abundance: NA
v_gene: TRBV10-3
d_gene: NA
j_gene: TRBJ2-1

CDR3nt: TGTGCCAGCAGCCCCCTAGGAGGGGGGAGTGGTTACGAGCAGTACTTC
CDR3aa: CASSPLGGGSGYEQYF
abundance: NA
v_gene: TRBV7-9
d_gene: NA
j_gene: TRBJ2-7

CDR3nt: TGTGCCAGCAGCCAACCTATTAGCGAGCAGTACTTC
CDR3aa: CASSQPISEQYF
abundance: NA
v_gene: TRBV4-2
d_gene: NA
j_gene: TRBJ2-7

CDR3nt: TGTGCCAGCAGCTTAAAGCCCGATAGGGATACGCAGTATTTT
CDR3aa: CASSLKPDRDTQYF
abundance: NA
v_gene: TRBV11-2
d_gene: NA
j_gene: TRBJ2-3

CDR3nt: TGTGCCAGCAGCTTAGCGAGGGGACGTGGTGAAAAACTGTTTTTT
CDR3aa: CASSLARGRGEKLFF
abundance: NA
v_gene: TRBV7-2
d_gene: NA
j_gene: TRBJ1-4

CDR3nt: TGTGCCTGGAGTCTGGGGGCATTAGAGCAGTACTTC
CDR3aa: CAWSLGALEQYF
abundance: few
v_gene: TRBV30
d_gene: NA
j_gene: TRBJ2-7

CDR3nt: TGTGCCAGCAGTGAACGCCGGGCAGGTCATGAGCAGTTCTTC
CDR3aa: CASSERRAGHEQFF
abundance: NA
v_gene: TRBV6-1
d_gene: NA
j_gene: TRBJ2-1

CDR3nt: TGCGCCAGCAGCCAAGAGGACGTAATGAACACTGAAGCTTTCTTT
CDR3aa: CASSQEDVMNTEAFF
abundance: NA
v_gene: TRBV4-1
d_gene: NA
j_gene: TRBJ1-1

CDR3nt: TGTGCCAGCAGTTACGATGTGTCGGGACAGGTTAGCAATCAGCCCCAGCATTTT
CDR3aa: CASSYDVSGQVSNQPQHF
abundance: NA
v_gene: TRBV6-2/TRBV6-3
d_gene: TRBD1
j_gene: TRBJ1-5

CDR3nt: TGTGCCAGCGCGACAGGGGCTCCGAACACTGAAGCTTTCTTT
CDR3aa: CASATGAPNTEAFF
abundance: NA
v_gene: TRBV28
d_gene: TRBD1
j_gene: TRBJ1-1

CDR3nt: TGTGCCAGCAGTTGGTCCAGGGCGCAAGAGACCCAGTACTTC
CDR3aa: CASSWSRAQETQYF
abundance: NA
v_gene: TRBV6-5
d_gene: NA
j_gene: TRBJ2-5

CDR3nt: TGTGCCAGCAGCTTAAGCGGAGCGAAAGAGACCCAGTACTTC
CDR3aa: CASSLSGAKETQYF
abundance: NA
v_gene: TRBV7-3
d_gene: NA
j_gene: TRBJ2-5

CDR3nt: TGTGCCAGCAGTTTAAACCAGGCGCAGTACTTC
CDR3aa: CASSLNQAQYF
abundance: NA
v_gene: TRBV12-3/TRBV12-4
d_gene: NA
j_gene: TRBJ2-7

CDR3nt: TGCGCCAGCAGCCAAGATGAAGGGGATTGGGAAAAACTGTTTTTT
CDR3aa: CASSQDEGDWEKLFF
abundance: NA
v_gene: TRBV4-3
d_gene: NA
j_gene: TRBJ1-4

CDR3nt: TGCGCCAGCAGCGCGCCGGGGCTAGCGCCTTACGAGCAGTACTTC
CDR3aa: CASSAPGLAPYEQYF
abundance: NA
v_gene: TRBV5-1
d_gene: NA
j_gene: TRBJ2-7

CDR3nt: TGTGCCAGCACGGGACAGGGGCCCTATGGCTACACCTTC
CDR3aa: CASTGQGPYGYTF
abundance: NA
v_gene: TRBV6-5
d_gene: TRBD1
j_gene: TRBJ1-2

CDR3nt: TGTGCCAGCAGCCCGGGACAGGGCTACTCCTACGAGCAGTACTTC
CDR3aa: CASSPGQGYSYEQYF
abundance: NA
v_gene: TRBV5-8
d_gene: TRBD1
j_gene: TRBJ2-7

CDR3nt: TGTGCCAGCAGCCAAGAACCCCCCTATGGCTACACCTTC
CDR3aa: CASSQEPPYGYTF
abundance: NA
v_gene: TRBV14
d_gene: NA
j_gene: TRBJ1-2

CDR3nt: TGTGCCAGCAGCCCCCGCCTAGCGGGGGAGCGGTGGACGCAGTATTTT
CDR3aa: CASSPRLAGERWTQYF
abundance: NA
v_gene: TRBV13
d_gene: TRBD2
j_gene: TRBJ2-3

CDR3nt: TGTGCCAGCAGCTCCGGGACCGAATTAGAGACCCAGTACTTC
CDR3aa: CASSSGTELETQYF
abundance: NA
v_gene: TRBV7-9
d_gene: NA
j_gene: TRBJ2-5